This T cell receptor (beta chain) was identified during a study of T cell changes during pregnancy in multiple sclerosis. TCRdb's table, derived via immunoSEQ multiplex PCR, lists solely in-frame clones and lacks some. The profile covers about 36,000 clones, with around 92% appearing a single time and 0.47% taken by the ten largest. Germline V lookup: CDR1 SEHNR, CDR2 FQNEAQ (reference sequence). Trimming took off 5 bases at V and 1 base at J, with 11 bases between the two ends. This CDR3 spans 14 amino acids. The specimen comprised CD4+ T cells from peripheral blood mononuclear cells, sampled in the second trimester of pregnancy. This rearrangement joins TRBV7-9 to TRBJ1-2; perhaps TRBD1 as D (5 bases). This clonotype was sampled from a female donor in good health, enrolled as a control in a pregnancy study. The CDR3 is CASSPGLLNYGYTF. CDR3 bases: TGTGCCAGCAGCCCGGGACTTCTTAACTATGGCTACACCTTC.